This is a list of T cell receptor beta chains from one sample in a study of blood T cell repertoires in COVID-19. The table came from immunoSEQ multiplex PCR; TCRdb's copy has only in-frame clones and leaves some out. Of around 270,000 clones listed, 80% to 90% are singletons. The material sequenced was peripheral blood. The source of these receptors is a man between 60 and 70 years old with acute or convalescent COVID-19. CDR3s include the opening cysteine and the closing phenylalanine or tryptophan. A D gene is named only where the DNA matches it firmly. The size field is filled for only some rows; it gives once, few, many or a size class.

V gene	D gene	J gene	clone size	CDR3 DNA	CDR3 protein
TRBV3-1/TRBV3-2	.	TRBJ2-7	.	TGTGCCAGCAGCCAAGATCTGGGGGCTGGCTACGAGCAGTACTTC	CASSQDLGAGYEQYF
TRBV28	.	TRBJ2-7	.	TGTGCCAGCAGTTCAGGACAGAGTTACGAGCAGTACTTC	CASSSGQSYEQYF
TRBV5-4	.	TRBJ2-3	.	TGTGCCAGCAGCTTCCCCAGGGAGGCGGATACGCAGTATTTT	CASSFPREADTQYF
TRBV18	.	TRBJ2-6	once	TGTGCCAGCTCCCCGCAGGGGCCACCTGGGGCCAACGTCCTGACTTTC	CASSPQGPPGANVLTF
TRBV11-2	.	TRBJ1-5	few	TGTGCCAGCAGCTTAGTAACAGGCAATCAGCCCCAGCATTTT	CASSLVTGNQPQHF
TRBV19	TRBD1	TRBJ1-6	.	TGTGCCAGTAGTGGACCGGGACAGCAGTCTTCACCCCTCCACTTT	CASSGPGQQSSPLHF
TRBV28	TRBD1	TRBJ1-4	once	TGTGCCAGCACCCAAGGGGGCAGTGAAAAACTGTTTTTT	CASTQGGSEKLFF
TRBV5-1	TRBD1	TRBJ1-5	once	TGCGCCAGCAGCTTAGGACAGGGGGCGAACCAGCCCCAGCATTTT	CASSLGQGANQPQHF
TRBV21-1	.	TRBJ1-5	.	TGTGCCAGCAGCAACCACTCCGGGACACACGAAAAAAGCAATCAGCCCCAGCATTTT	CASSNHSGTHEKSNQPQHF
TRBV6-5	TRBD2	TRBJ2-1	.	TGTGCCAGCAGCACTAGCGGGAGATGGGTTGAGCAGTTCTTC	CASSTSGRWVEQFF
TRBV18	.	TRBJ2-1	.	TGTGCCAGCTCACCAGCAGGGGTCGGGGAGCAGTTCTTC	CASSPAGVGEQFF
TRBV7-3	TRBD2	TRBJ2-5	.	TGTGCCAGCAGCCCCGGGGGACTAGCGGGAGTAGAGACCCAGTACTTC	CASSPGGLAGVETQYF
TRBV11-3	.	TRBJ2-3	.	TGTGCCAGCAGCTTATACACAGATACGCAGTATTTT	CASSLYTDTQYF
TRBV6-5	.	TRBJ1-2	.	TGTGCCAGCAGTTACTCGGACAGAAACTATGGCTACACCTTC	CASSYSDRNYGYTF
TRBV28	TRBD1	TRBJ1-4	.	TGTGCCAGCAGTTTGGGGTCGGAGGACAGGGAAGAGGGTAATGAAAAACTGTTTTTT	CASSLGSEDREEGNEKLFF
TRBV11-1	TRBD2	TRBJ2-5	.	TGTGCCAGCAGCTTAGGTCCGGGAGGAGAGACCCAGTACTTC	CASSLGPGGETQYF